A single sample gave rise to the 28 T cell receptor beta chains below, sequenced in a study of OX40 agonist ivuxolimab in advanced cancers. Here immunoSEQ multiplex PCR was the method, and the copy in TCRdb shows in-frame clones only, minus some. The sample records approximately 52,000 clones, roughly 80% being singletons. The sequencing here drew on CD4+ or CD8+ T cells sorted from blood, taken in a trial of the OX40 agonist ivuxolimab. Receptor source: an adult with an advanced solid tumor such as melanoma, head and neck, liver or kidney cancer.

This chain links TRBV5-4 with TRBJ2-5; tentatively, D is TRBD1 or TRBD2 (5 bases each). CDR1 SGHNT and CDR2 YYREEE come from the germline V gene (reference sequence). This CDR3 contains 14 residues. Trimming pared 4 bases from V and 5 bases from J, leaving 15 bases between. The CDR3 loop reads CASSPGALGETQYF. CDR3 coding DNA: TGTGCCAGCAGCCCCGGGGCCCTGGGGGAGACCCAGTACTTC.

About this clone itself: At one boundary the junction diverges from the germline segment, which might be a read error. This sample also contains other DNA sequences that code for the same CDR3. This chain links TRBV7-7 with TRBJ2-7; D possibly matches TRBD1 or TRBD2 (6 bases each). The germline gives CDR1 SSHAT, CDR2 FNYEAQ (reference sequence). CDR3 length equals 14 residues. The CDR3 region is CASSLRLGAGEQYF. CDR3 coding DNA: TGTGCTAGCAGCTTACGGTTGGGGGCGGGGGAGCAGTACTTC. Full variable domain (rest looked up from reference TRBV7-7 and TRBJ2-7): GAGVSQSPRYKVTKRGQDVTLRCDPISSHATLYWYQQALGQGPEFLTYFNYEAQPDKSGLPSDRFSAERPEGSISTLTIQRTEQRDSAMYRCASSLRLGAGEQYFGPGTRLTVT.

V is TRBV4-2 and J is TRBJ2-1, with a tentative D call TRBD2 (7 bases). Trimming took off 1 base at V and 3 bases at J, with 16 bases between the two ends. Germline V gives CDR1 LGHNA, CDR2 YNFKEQ. This CDR3 comprises 17 residues. The CDR3 is CASSQGVSGGGYNEQFF. The CDR3 coding sequence is TGTGCCAGCAGCCAAGGAGTTTCGGGGGGCGGCTACAATGAGCAGTTCTTC.

This clone occurred once. This chain uses TRBV7-2 with TRBJ1-6, with 10 nucleotides matching TRBD1. This CDR3 contains 14 residues. The junction had 4 bases not matched to a gene; V was cut back by 6 bases and J by 8 bases. From germline, CDR1 is SGHTA and CDR2 FQGNSA. The CDR3: CASREGQGHSPLHF. The CDR3 coding sequence is TGTGCCAGCAGGGAGGGACAGGGGCATTCACCCCTCCACTTT.

V gene TRBV5-1 combines with J gene TRBJ2-7, with 7 bases lining up with TRBD2. Germline V lookup: CDR1 SGHRS, CDR2 YFSETQ. J was trimmed by 0 bases and V by 4 bases; bases with no gene match: 7. The CDR3 is made up of 15 amino acids. The DNA for the CDR3 is TGCGCCAGCAGCATAATCGGGGGGAGCTCCTACGAGCAGTACTTC. Amino acid sequence: CASSIIGGSSYEQYF. The whole variable domain, filled in from reference TRBV5-1 and TRBJ2-7, reads KAGVTQTPRYLIKTRGQQVTLSCSPISGHRSVSWYQQTPGQGLQFLFEYFSETQRNKGNFPGRFSGRQFSNSRSEMNVSTLELGDSALYLCASSIIGGSSYEQYFGPGTRLTVT.

The V and J genes are TRBV2 and TRBJ1-6; D unresolved. Per germline, CDR1 SNHLY and CDR2 FYNNEI. The CDR3 sequence is 13 residues long. The ends were cut back, 4 bases at V and 6 bases at J, with 7 bases in the middle. The CDR3 DNA reads TGTGCCAGCAGTGCAGAGAGTAATTCACCCCTCCACTTT. Amino acids: CASSAESNSPLHF.

The chain couples TRBV28 to TRBJ2-3; 8 nucleotides line up with TRBD1. From germline, CDR1 is MDHEN and CDR2 SYDVKM. J lost 7 bases, V lost 5 bases, and 8 bases had no gene match. CDR3 length: 14 amino acids. The CDR3 sequence: CASSTVGQGHTQYF. The CDR3 bases are TGTGCCAGCAGTACTGTAGGACAGGGCCATACGCAGTATTTT.

The gene calls are TRBV11-3 and TRBJ2-1; 7 nucleotides match TRBD2. Germline loops: CDR1 SGHNT, CDR2 YENEEA. This CDR3 has 16 amino acids. The ends lost 5 bases at V and 5 bases at J; junction bases unmatched: 12. The CDR3 sequence: CASSPTGTTINNEQFF. Here the CDR3 DNA reads TGTGCCAGCAGCCCGACCGGGACTACCATTAACAATGAGCAGTTCTTC.

This clone came up once. The chain uses TRBV11-2 and TRBJ1-2, with TRBD1 matching over 7 bases. This CDR3 is built from 14 residues. V trimming: 0 bases; J trimming: 6 bases; junction bases outside the gene matches: 4. Germline CDR1 is SGHAT and CDR2 is FQNNGV. CDR3 bases: TGTGCCAGCAGCTTAGATGCCGGGACAGATGGCTACACCTTC. It yields the protein CASSLDAGTDGYTF.

The chain couples TRBV27 to TRBJ1-5; D remains unclear. There are 13 residues in the CDR3. The V end was cut by 2 bases, the J end by 4 bases, with 6 bases between. The germline CDR1 and CDR2 sequences are MNHEY and SMNVEV (reference sequence). The CDR3 protein is CASSLEINQPQHF. CDR3 bases: TGTGCCAGCAGTTTAGAGATTAATCAGCCCCAGCATTTT.

The chain is built from TRBV13 and TRBJ2-3, with a weak D call TRBD2 (6 bases). Germline-derived CDR1 and CDR2 are PRHDT and FYEKMQ (reference sequence). Trimming took 3 bases from V and 2 from J, leaving 12 bases between them. The length of the CDR3 is 15 residues. The CDR3 loop is CASSFQRGNTDTQYF. The CDR3 nucleotides read TGTGCCAGCAGCTTTCAACGGGGGAACACAGATACGCAGTATTTT.

A word on this clone: At the DNA level, this CDR3 is encoded by other sequences in the same sample as well. The rearrangement joins TRBV7-3 to TRBJ2-1, with 8 bases that match TRBD2. V lost 5 bases, J lost 0 bases, and 6 bases stayed unmatched. The germline V gene encodes CDR1 SGHTA and CDR2 FQGTGA. The CDR3 length is 16 residues. In DNA, the CDR3 is TGTGCCAGCAGCCCAATAGCGGGAAGCTCCTACAATGAGCAGTTCTTC. Encoded protein: CASSPIAGSSYNEQFF.

The V gene is TRBV5-4, the J gene TRBJ2-6, with TRBD1 matching over 8 bases. The trim removed 0 bases at V and 4 bases at J, leaving 12 bases unmatched. CDR1 SGHNT and CDR2 YYREEE come from the germline V gene (reference sequence). The CDR3 spans 19 residues. Written as DNA, the CDR3 is TGTGCCAGCAGCTTGGGGGGGCCAGGGGGCGCTTCAGGGGCCAACGTCCTGACTTTC. This encodes CASSLGGPGGASGANVLTF.

The chain joins TRBV11-2 to TRBJ2-3; 10 bases map to TRBD2. The CDR3 is made up of 18 amino acids. Unmatched junction bases numbered 11, after V lost 5 bases and J lost 0 bases. Germline V gene sequence: CDR1 SGHAT, CDR2 FQNNGV. CDR3 region: CASSPITSGAPSTDTQYF. Written as DNA, the CDR3 is TGTGCCAGCAGCCCCATCACTAGCGGGGCACCTAGCACAGATACGCAGTATTTT. Variable domain in full (rest from reference TRBV11-2 and TRBJ2-3): EAGVAQSPRYKIIEKRQSVAFWCNPISGHATLYWYQQILGQGPKLLIQFQNNGVVDDSQLPKDRFSAERLKGVDSTLKIQPAKLEDSAVYLCASSPITSGAPSTDTQYFGPGTRLTVL.

The DNA for the CDR3 is TGTGCCAGCTCCACGCCGAGCACAGATACGCAGTATTTT. Protein product: CASSTPSTDTQYF. The chain couples TRBV6-6 to TRBJ2-3; no reliable D call. V was trimmed by 8 bases and J by 0 bases, leaving 9 bases between them. Germline assignment: CDR1 MNHNY and CDR2 SVGAGI (reference sequence). The CDR3 spans 13 residues.

This chain links TRBV5-1 with TRBJ2-7, with a possible D match to TRBD2 (6 bases). CDR1 SGHRS and CDR2 YFSETQ come from the germline V gene. The CDR3 consists of 14 residues. The V and J ends lost 0 bases and 4 bases respectively, with 11 bases between them. CDR3 DNA: TGCGCCAGCAGCTTGGCAGCAGGGAGGTACGAGCAGTACTTC. It specifies CASSLAAGRYEQYF.

The V gene is TRBV5-1, the J gene TRBJ2-1; D may be TRBD1 or TRBD2 (5 bases each). The CDR3 spans 14 residues. Between the trimmed V and J ends, which lost 4 bases and 9 bases, there was a span of 17 bases. Germline-derived CDR1 and CDR2 are SGHRS and YFSETQ. The chain's CDR3 is CASSPGTITGEQFF. The CDR3 region has the DNA TGCGCCAGCAGCCCAGGGACCATCACAGGTGAGCAGTTCTTC.

The chain links TRBV5-1 to TRBJ1-3; 7 nucleotides line up with TRBD1. This CDR3 has 15 amino acids. V lost 4 bases, J lost 3 bases, and 7 bases stayed unmatched. Per the germline V gene, CDR1 is SGHRS and CDR2 is YFSETQ. CDR3 residues: CASSKTGEGGNTIYF. In nucleotides, the CDR3 is TGCGCCAGCAGCAAAACAGGGGAAGGTGGAAACACCATATATTTT.

The V gene is TRBV5-1, the J gene TRBJ2-5, with a possible D match to TRBD1 (7 bases). CDR1 and CDR2 from the germline V gene are SGHRS and YFSETQ. This CDR3 has 14 residues. Trimming removed 4 bases from V and 2 bases from J, with 12 bases in between. CDR3 sequence (DNA): TGCGCCAGCAGCGGGCAGGGGGGACAAGAGACCCAGTACTTC. Translating gives CASSGQGGQETQYF.

The chain recombines TRBV5-1 with TRBJ2-5; D may match TRBD1 or TRBD2 (5 bases each). Trimming removed 4 bases from V and 3 bases from J, with 13 bases in between. Per the germline V gene, CDR1 is SGHRS and CDR2 is YFSETQ. The CDR3 is made up of 14 amino acids. The CDR3 bases are TGCGCCAGCAGCCCGGGGCAGGGCAAAGAGACCCAGTACTTC. This codes for CASSPGQGKETQYF. The full variable domain, in which reference TRBV5-1 and TRBJ2-5 provide the parts outside the CDR3, is KAGVTQTPRYLIKTRGQQVTLSCSPISGHRSVSWYQQTPGQGLQFLFEYFSETQRNKGNFPGRFSGRQFSNSRSEMNVSTLELGDSALYLCASSPGQGKETQYFGPGTRLLVL.

This clone was seen once. This rearrangement joins TRBV28 to TRBJ1-1, with TRBD1 matching 8 bases. The germline CDR1 and CDR2 sequences are MDHEN and SYDVKM. J lost 13 bases, V lost 7 bases, and 20 bases had no gene match. The CDR3 length is 15 residues. The CDR3 DNA reads TGTGCCAGCACCACACGGACAGGGCCCGAACTTATAGGTTTCTTT. It yields the protein CASTTRTGPELIGFF.

This clone was counted a few times. V and J are TRBV6-6 and TRBJ1-1; D is ambiguous. Trimming pared 4 bases from V and 5 bases from J, leaving 17 bases between. The CDR3 totals 15 residues. Germline CDR1 is MNHNY and CDR2 is SVGAGI (reference sequence). The CDR3 DNA reads as TGTGCCAGCAGTTCCCAAGGAGATATCGGTACTGAAGCTTTCTTT. Translating it yields CASSSQGDIGTEAFF.

This clone has only a few counts. The chain employs TRBV7-8 and TRBJ2-5; either TRBD1 or TRBD2 may fit D (5 bases each). V lost 2 bases and J 9 bases, leaving 25 bases between the germline ends. Germline V gene data show CDR1 as SGHVS and CDR2 as FQNEAQ. The CDR3 covers 17 residues. The CDR3 coding sequence is TGTGCCAGCAGCTTAAATAGGGGACCTGGGACCCGGAGAGCCCAGTACTTC. Translation: CASSLNRGPGTRRAQYF.

V and J are TRBV18 and TRBJ1-4; D is possibly TRBD1 (6 bases). Germline V gene sequence: CDR1 KGHSH, CDR2 LQKENI. V was shortened by 3 bases and J by 3 bases, with 8 bases between the two germline ends. This CDR3 comprises 14 residues. CDR3 bases: TGTGCCAGCTCACCGGACAGAGCTAATGAAAAACTGTTTTTT. Its protein product is CASSPDRANEKLFF.

This clone has just a few counts. The rearrangement links TRBV6-1 to TRBJ2-7, with a possible D match to TRBD2 (6 bases). The germline V and J ends were trimmed by 1 base and 6 bases, with 16 bases remaining between them. CDR1 MNHNS and CDR2 SASEGT come from the germline V gene. There are 15 residues in the CDR3. CDR3 DNA sequence: TGTGCCAGCAGTGAAGGCGGGGTCCCTCAAGTCGAGCAGTACTTC. Amino acids: CASSEGGVPQVEQYF.

This clone has only one observation. This rearrangement joins TRBV5-1 to TRBJ2-5; 9 bases align to TRBD2. Germline CDR1 reads SGHRS; CDR2 reads YFSETQ. With V trimmed by 3 bases and J by 4 bases, 4 bases remained unmatched. The CDR3 runs 14 residues. The CDR3: CASSSGLAGETQYF. Written as DNA, the CDR3 is TGCGCCAGCAGCTCGGGACTAGCAGGAGAGACCCAGTACTTC.

This chain connects TRBV28 to TRBJ1-1; D not resolved. Germline V gene data show CDR1 as MDHEN and CDR2 as SYDVKM. The CDR3 is 12 amino acids. V lost 2 bases to trimming and J lost 1 base, with 2 bases between them. CDR3: CASSLRNTEAFF. Here the CDR3 DNA reads TGTGCCAGCAGTTTACGGAACACTGAAGCTTTCTTT.

This clone ranks as medium-sized (0.01 to 0.1%). The chain combines TRBV7-2 with TRBJ1-5, with D uncertain. There are 13 residues in the CDR3. Between the trimmed V and J ends, which lost 1 base and 4 bases, there was a span of 5 bases. Germline CDR1 and CDR2: SGHTA and FQGNSA. As DNA, the CDR3 is TGTGCCAGCAGCTTAGACAGAAATCAGCCCCAGCATTTT. Encoded protein: CASSLDRNQPQHF. The full variable domain, completed using reference TRBV7-2 and TRBJ1-5, is GAGVSQSPSNKVTEKGKDVELRCDPISGHTALYWYRQSLGQGLEFLIYFQGNSAPDKSGLPSDRFSAERTGGSVSTLTIQRTQQEDSAVYLCASSLDRNQPQHFGDGTRLSIL.